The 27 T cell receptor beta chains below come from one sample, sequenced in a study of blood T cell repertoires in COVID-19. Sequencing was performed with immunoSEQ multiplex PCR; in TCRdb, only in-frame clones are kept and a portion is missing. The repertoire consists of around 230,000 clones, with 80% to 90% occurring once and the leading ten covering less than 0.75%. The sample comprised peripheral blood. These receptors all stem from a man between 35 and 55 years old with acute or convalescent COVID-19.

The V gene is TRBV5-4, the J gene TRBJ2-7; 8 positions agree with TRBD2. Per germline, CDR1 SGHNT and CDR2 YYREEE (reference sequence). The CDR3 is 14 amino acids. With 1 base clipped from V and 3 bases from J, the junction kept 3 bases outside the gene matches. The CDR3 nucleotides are TGTGCCAGCAGCTTGCGGGGGGGGCTCTACGAGCAGTACTTC. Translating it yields CASSLRGGLYEQYF.

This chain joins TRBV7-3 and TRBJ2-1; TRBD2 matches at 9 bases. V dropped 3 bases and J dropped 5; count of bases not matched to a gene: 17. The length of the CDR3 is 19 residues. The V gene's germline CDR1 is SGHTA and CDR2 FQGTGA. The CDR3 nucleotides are TGTGCCAGCAGCTTTCTGACACTAGCGGGCCGAAAGAAGGACAATGAGCAGTTCTTC. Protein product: CASSFLTLAGRKKDNEQFF.

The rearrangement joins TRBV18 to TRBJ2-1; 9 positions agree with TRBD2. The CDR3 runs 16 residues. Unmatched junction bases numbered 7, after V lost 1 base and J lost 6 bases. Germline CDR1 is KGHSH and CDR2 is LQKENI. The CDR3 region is CASSPLAGGPPNEQFF. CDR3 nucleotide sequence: TGTGCCAGCTCACCACTCGCGGGGGGGCCACCCAATGAGCAGTTCTTC.

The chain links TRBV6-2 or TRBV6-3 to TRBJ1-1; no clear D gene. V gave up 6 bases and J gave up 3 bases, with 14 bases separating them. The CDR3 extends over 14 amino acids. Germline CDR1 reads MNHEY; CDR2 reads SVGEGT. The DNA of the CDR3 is TGTGCCAGCAGCCCGTGGGCGGGCGACACTGAAGCTTTCTTT. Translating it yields CASSPWAGDTEAFF.

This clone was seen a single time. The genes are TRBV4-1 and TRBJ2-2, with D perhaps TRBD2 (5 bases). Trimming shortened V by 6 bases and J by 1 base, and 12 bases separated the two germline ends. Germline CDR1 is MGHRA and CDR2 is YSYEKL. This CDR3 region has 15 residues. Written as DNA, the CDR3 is TGCGCCAGCAGAAGAGGAGGCAGGAACACCGGGGAGCTGTTTTTT. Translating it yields CASRRGGRNTGELFF.

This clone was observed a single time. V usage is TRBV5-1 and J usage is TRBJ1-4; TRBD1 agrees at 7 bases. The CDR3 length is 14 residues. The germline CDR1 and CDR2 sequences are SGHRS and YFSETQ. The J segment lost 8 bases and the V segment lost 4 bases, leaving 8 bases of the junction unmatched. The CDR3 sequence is CASSHDRVGEKLFF. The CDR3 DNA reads TGCGCCAGCAGCCACGACAGGGTTGGAGAAAAACTGTTTTTT.

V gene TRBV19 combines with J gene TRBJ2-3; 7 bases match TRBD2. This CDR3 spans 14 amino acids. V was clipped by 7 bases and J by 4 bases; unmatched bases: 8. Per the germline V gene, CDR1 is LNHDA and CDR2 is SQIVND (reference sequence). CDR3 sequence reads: CASIPSGGADTQYF. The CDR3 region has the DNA TGTGCCAGTATCCCGAGTGGGGGGGCAGATACGCAGTATTTT.

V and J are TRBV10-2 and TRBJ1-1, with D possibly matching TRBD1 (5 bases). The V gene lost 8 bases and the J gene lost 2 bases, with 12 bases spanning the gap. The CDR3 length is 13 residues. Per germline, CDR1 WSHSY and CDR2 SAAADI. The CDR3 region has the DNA TGCGCCAGCTCGTACCAGGGCAACACTGAAGCTTTCTTT. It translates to CASSYQGNTEAFF.

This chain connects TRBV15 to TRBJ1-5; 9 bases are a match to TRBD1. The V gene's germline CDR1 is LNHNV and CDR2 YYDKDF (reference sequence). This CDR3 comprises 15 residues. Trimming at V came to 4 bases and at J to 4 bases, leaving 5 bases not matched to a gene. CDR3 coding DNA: TGTGCCACCAGCACCGGGACAGGGAGAAATCAGCCCCAGCATTTT. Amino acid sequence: CATSTGTGRNQPQHF.

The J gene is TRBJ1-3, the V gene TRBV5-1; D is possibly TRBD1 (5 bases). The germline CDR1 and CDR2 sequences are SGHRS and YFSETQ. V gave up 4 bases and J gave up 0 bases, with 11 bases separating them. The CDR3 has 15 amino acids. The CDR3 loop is CASSPTQDSGNTIYF. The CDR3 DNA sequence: TGCGCCAGCAGCCCAACACAGGACTCTGGAAACACCATATATTTT. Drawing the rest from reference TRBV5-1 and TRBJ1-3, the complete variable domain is KAGVTQTPRYLIKTRGQQVTLSCSPISGHRSVSWYQQTPGQGLQFLFEYFSETQRNKGNFPGRFSGRQFSNSRSEMNVSTLELGDSALYLCASSPTQDSGNTIYFGEGSWLTVV.

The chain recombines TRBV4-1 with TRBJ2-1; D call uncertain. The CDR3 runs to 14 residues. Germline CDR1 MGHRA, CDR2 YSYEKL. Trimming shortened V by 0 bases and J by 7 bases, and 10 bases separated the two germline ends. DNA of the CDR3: TGCGCCAGCAGCCAAGATCGAGCCCTGAATGAGCAGTTCTTC. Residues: CASSQDRALNEQFF.

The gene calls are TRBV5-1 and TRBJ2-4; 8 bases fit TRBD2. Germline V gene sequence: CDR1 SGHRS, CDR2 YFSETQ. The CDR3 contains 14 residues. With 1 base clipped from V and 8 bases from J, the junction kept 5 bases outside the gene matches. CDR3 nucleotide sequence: TGCGCCAGCAGCTTGTTTGCGGGAGGTGACATTCAGTACTTC. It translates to CASSLFAGGDIQYF.

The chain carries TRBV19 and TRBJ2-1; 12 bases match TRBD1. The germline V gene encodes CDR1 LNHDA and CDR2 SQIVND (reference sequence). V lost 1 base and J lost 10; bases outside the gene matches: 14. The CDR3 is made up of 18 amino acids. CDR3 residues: CASSIAFYRDRGQREQFF. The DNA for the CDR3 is TGTGCCAGTAGTATAGCATTCTACCGGGACAGGGGGCAACGGGAGCAGTTCTTC.

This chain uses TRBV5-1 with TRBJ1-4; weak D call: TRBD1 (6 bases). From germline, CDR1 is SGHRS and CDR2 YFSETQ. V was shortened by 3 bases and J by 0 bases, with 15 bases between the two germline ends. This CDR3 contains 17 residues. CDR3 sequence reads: CASSSPPGTPTNEKLFF. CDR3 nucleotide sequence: TGCGCCAGCAGCTCCCCCCCCGGGACACCAACTAATGAAAAACTGTTTTTT.

The CDR3 DNA sequence: TGTGCCATCAGTGAGATTAACAGCTCCAATCAGCCCCAGCATTTT. This gives the protein CAISEINSSNQPQHF. The chain combines TRBV10-3 with TRBJ1-5; D gene ambiguous. Germline V gives CDR1 ENHRY, CDR2 SYGVKD. V dropped 2 bases and J dropped 3 bases, with 11 bases sitting between them. This CDR3 has 15 residues.

CDR3 in amino acids: CASTKQGKPYGYTF. CDR3 nucleotide sequence: TGTGCCAGCACGAAACAGGGGAAGCCCTATGGCTACACCTTC. This chain uses TRBV27 with TRBJ1-2; 7 bases agree with TRBD1. The germline CDR1 and CDR2 sequences are MNHEY and SMNVEV (reference sequence). After removal of 7 bases from V and 4 bases from J, the junction contained 9 bases not matched to a gene. The CDR3 loop spans 14 amino acids.

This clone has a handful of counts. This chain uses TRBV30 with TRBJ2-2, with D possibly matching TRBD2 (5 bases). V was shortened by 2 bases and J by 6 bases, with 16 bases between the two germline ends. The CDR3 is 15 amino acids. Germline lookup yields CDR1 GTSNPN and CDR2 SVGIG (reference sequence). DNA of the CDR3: TGTGCCTGGAGTCCCGGAAACCACGGGGCCGGGGAGCTGTTTTTT. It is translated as CAWSPGNHGAGELFF.

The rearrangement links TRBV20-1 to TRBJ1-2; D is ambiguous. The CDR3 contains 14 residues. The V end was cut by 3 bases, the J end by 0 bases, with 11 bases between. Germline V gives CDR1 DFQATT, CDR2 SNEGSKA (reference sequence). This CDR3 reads CSASLGSPNYGYTF. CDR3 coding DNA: TGCAGTGCTAGTCTGGGGAGCCCTAACTATGGCTACACCTTC.

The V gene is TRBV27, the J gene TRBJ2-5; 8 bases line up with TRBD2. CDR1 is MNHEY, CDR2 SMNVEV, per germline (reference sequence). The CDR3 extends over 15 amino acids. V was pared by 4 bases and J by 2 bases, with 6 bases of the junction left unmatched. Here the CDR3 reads CASSSRLAYQETQYF. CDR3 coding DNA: TGTGCCAGCAGTTCCCGACTAGCGTATCAAGAGACCCAGTACTTC.

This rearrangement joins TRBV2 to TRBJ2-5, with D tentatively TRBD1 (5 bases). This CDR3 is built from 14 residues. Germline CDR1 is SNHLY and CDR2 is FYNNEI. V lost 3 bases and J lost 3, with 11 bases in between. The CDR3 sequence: CASSERAREETQYF. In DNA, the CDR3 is TGTGCCAGCAGTGAGAGAGCCAGGGAAGAGACCCAGTACTTC.

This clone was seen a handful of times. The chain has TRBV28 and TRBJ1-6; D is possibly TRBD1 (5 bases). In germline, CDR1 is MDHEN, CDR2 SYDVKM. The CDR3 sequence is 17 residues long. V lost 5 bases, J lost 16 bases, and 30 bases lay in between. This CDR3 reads CASSPSTGGGNRVQLHF. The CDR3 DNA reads TGTGCCAGCAGTCCATCAACGGGGGGAGGGAACCGGGTTCAGCTCCACTTT.

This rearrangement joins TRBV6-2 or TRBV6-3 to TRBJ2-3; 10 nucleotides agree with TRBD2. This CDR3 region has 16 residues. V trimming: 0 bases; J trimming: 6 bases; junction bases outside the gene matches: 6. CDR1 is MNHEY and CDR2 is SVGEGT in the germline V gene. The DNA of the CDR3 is TGTGCCAGCAGTTACTCTAGCGGGAGGCCCGGGGATACGCAGTATTTT. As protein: CASSYSSGRPGDTQYF.

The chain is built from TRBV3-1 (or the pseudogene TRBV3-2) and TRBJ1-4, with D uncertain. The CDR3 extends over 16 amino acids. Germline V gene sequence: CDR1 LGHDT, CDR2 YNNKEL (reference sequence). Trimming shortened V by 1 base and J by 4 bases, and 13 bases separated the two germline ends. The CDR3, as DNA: TGTGCCAGCAGCCAAGGCCGGGTCTCATTTAATGAAAAACTGTTTTTT. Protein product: CASSQGRVSFNEKLFF.

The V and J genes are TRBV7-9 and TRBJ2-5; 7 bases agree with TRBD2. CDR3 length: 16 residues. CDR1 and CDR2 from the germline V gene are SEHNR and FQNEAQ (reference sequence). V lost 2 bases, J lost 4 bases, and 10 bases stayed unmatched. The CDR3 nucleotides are TGTGCCAGCAGCTTATACCCGACTAGCCAAGGAGAGACCCAGTACTTC. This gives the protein CASSLYPTSQGETQYF.

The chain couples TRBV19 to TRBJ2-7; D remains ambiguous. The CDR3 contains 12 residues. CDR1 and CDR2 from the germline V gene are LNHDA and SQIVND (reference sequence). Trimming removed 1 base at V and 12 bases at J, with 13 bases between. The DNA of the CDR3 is TGTGCCAGTAGTATAGCACCGGGTCATGTGTACTTC. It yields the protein CASSIAPGHVYF.

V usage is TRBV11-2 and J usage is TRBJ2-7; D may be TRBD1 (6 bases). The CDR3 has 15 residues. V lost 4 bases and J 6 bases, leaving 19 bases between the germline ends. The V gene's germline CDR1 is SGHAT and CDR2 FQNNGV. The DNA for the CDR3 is TGTGCCAGCAGCTCCCAACAGGGATCTAACTCCGAGCAGTACTTC. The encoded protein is CASSSQQGSNSEQYF.

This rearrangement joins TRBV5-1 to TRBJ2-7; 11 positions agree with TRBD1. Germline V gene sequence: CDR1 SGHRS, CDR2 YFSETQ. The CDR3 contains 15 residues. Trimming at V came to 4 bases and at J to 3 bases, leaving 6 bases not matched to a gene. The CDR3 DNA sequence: TGCGCCAGCAGCCGAGGACAGGGGGCCTTCTACGAGCAGTACTTC. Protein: CASSRGQGAFYEQYF.